Listed here is a single T cell receptor (beta chain). Its antigen specificity is not known. The record has no base qualities; no much larger clone is one base away. This sample was included in a study of blood T cell repertoires in COVID-19 (dated by TCRdb to 2020 to 2022). Broadly, across the study: The collaborator samples originated in the United States, Italy and Spain and spanned the acute and convalescent phases of COVID-19. Nearly every sample came with metadata listing a de-identified subject ID, COVID-19 status, age in years and sex. The repertoires were released in a freely available public database intended as a resource for research on the immune response to SARS-CoV-2. Where HLA class I and class II types were available, the types were taken from metadata supplied by the sample provider, not from assay-based typing. Deeply sampled blood TCRbeta repertoires from subjects exposed to, actively infected with, or recovered from COVID-19 were included in the dataset. The samples were drawn from the first 160 participants of the ongoing ImmuneRACE study and from some 1,300 subjects provided by 6 global collaborators. The material from the prospective study consisted of cDNA or gDNA derived from T cells, B-cell-depleted T cells, or PBMCs. Overall results and qualifications from the work: Clinical and demographic metadata were provided uncurated, with the amount varying by source and participant.

TCRbeta CDR3 regions were amplified from genomic DNA by means of the immunoSEQ Assay, a bias-controlled multiplex PCR. The original pipeline was this. The number of nucleated cells in each sample was estimated from the amplification of reference gene primers within the assay. To quantify the absolute abundance of each unique TCRbeta CDR3 rearrangement, sequence reads were collapsed and filtered. For each sample, productive Simpson clonality was calculated by taking the square root of Simpson's diversity index across productive rearrangements. Sourced from immuneACCESS, this table was stored by TCRdb with only in-frame sequences that have V and J called. A share of the clones is absent; for the studies checked, an unresolved V gene accounts for under half, and the remainder has no known explanation. Clone size and the V and J calls come from that table; the DNA yielded D and trimming. In all, the sample holds about 260,000 clones, and about 90% of those were seen once. Of the sample, under 2.5% falls within the top ten clones.

The CDR3 runs 15 residues from the cysteine to the phenylalanine. The DNA shown is the 45-base CDR3, in frame from base 1. A distance of 15 bases separates the germline ends of V and J, which lose 0 bases and 9 bases respectively. For CDR1 and CDR2, the germline V gene lists SGHTA and FQGTGA. Each collaborating institution followed its own protocols to collect whole blood in K2EDTA tubes. For TCRbeta analysis, collaborator samples were shipped as frozen whole blood, as isolated PBMCs, or as DNA extracted from either sample type. The sequenced sample was peripheral blood. Recombination joined TRBV7-3 with TRBJ2-1; TRBD2 could be the D gene, as 6 bases match. This receptor was identified in a woman in her forties or fifties with acute or convalescent COVID-19. The CDR3 sequence is CASSLTGWRDGEQFF. The sequenced DNA is TGTGCCAGCAGCTTAACGGGATGGCGGGACGGTGAGCAGTTCTTC.